This entry lists 26 T cell receptor beta chains sequenced from one sample in a study of T cell clonotyping in hematopoietic cell transplantation. Clones were read by immunoSEQ multiplex PCR, and TCRdb kept only the in-frame ones, dropping some. The sample carries about 14,000 clones, about 56% recorded once. The sample was PBMCs. The receptors were gathered from a human donor who either received an allogeneic hematopoietic cell transplant for a myeloid malignancy or was a related donor (not recorded which). Some clones in this sample may be carry-over from other donors' samples.

In this sample, this clone turned up a few times. The chain links TRBV30 to TRBJ2-5; D gene ambiguous. Matching the DNA end better, TRBJ2-7 makes the J call doubtful. Per germline, CDR1 GTSNPN and CDR2 SVGIG (reference sequence). This CDR3 region has 15 residues. The DNA of the CDR3 is TGTGCCTGGAGCCCCCGGACGTCCGGCTCCTACGAGCAGTACTTC. It encodes CAWSPRTSGSYEQYF.

This chain links TRBV7-2 with TRBJ2-7; 7 bases agree with TRBD1. The CDR3 totals 14 residues. V lost 4 bases and J lost 2; bases outside the gene matches: 5. Germline CDR1 and CDR2: SGHTA and FQGNSA. This CDR3 is CASSSSGQPYEQYF. CDR3 DNA: TGTGCCAGCAGCTCATCGGGACAGCCCTACGAGCAGTACTTC.

The chain combines TRBV14 with TRBJ2-5; D is ambiguous. V was shortened by 4 bases and J by 5 bases, with 14 bases between the two germline ends. This CDR3 comprises 14 residues. CDR1 SGHDN and CDR2 FVKESK come from the germline V gene. DNA of the CDR3: TGTGCCAGCAGCCCCACCCAGCTCCAGGAGACCCAGTACTTC. It is translated as CASSPTQLQETQYF.

CDR3 protein: CASSSTIGSLYEQYF. The CDR3 DNA reads TGTGCCAGCAGTTCCACTATCGGCAGTCTGTACGAGCAGTACTTC. The rearrangement links TRBV7-8 to TRBJ2-7; D uncertain. The CDR3 is 15 residues long. Trimming took 6 bases from V and 4 from J, leaving 19 bases between them. CDR1 is SGHVS and CDR2 is FQNEAQ in the germline V gene.

This sequence joins TRBV28 and TRBJ1-5; D not resolved. Trimming left V 4 bases short and J 6 bases short, with 7 bases between. CDR1 and CDR2 (germline): MDHEN, SYDVKM. This CDR3 is built from 12 residues. The CDR3 DNA reads as TGTGCCAGCAGTTACGATAGTCAGCCCCAGCATTTT. It yields the protein CASSYDSQPQHF.

The chain links TRBV29-1 to TRBJ2-7; D possibly corresponds to TRBD1 (5 bases). Germline V gene lookup returns CDR1 SQVTM and CDR2 ANQGSEA. This CDR3 spans 13 amino acids. Trimming removed 6 bases at V and 0 bases at J, with 12 bases between. CDR3 DNA: TGCAGCGTCGTCCCGACAGTCTCCTACGAGCAGTACTTC. This translates into CSVVPTVSYEQYF.

J is TRBJ2-5 and V is TRBV4-3; 9 bases line up with TRBD2. Germline CDR1 and CDR2: LGHNA and YSLEER. CDR3 length equals 18 residues. With V trimmed by 0 bases and J by 0 bases, 8 bases remained unmatched. The CDR3 sequence is CASSQDWGAGGHQETQYF. CDR3 DNA: TGCGCCAGCAGCCAAGATTGGGGAGCGGGAGGCCACCAAGAGACCCAGTACTTC.

Relative to its sample, this clone is medium-sized. This sequence joins TRBV6-6 and TRBJ2-2; D is uncertain. Germline V gene lookup returns CDR1 MNHNY and CDR2 SVGAGI (reference sequence). The germline V and J ends were trimmed by 8 bases and 0 bases, with 4 bases remaining between them. CDR3 length: 12 amino acids. CDR3 DNA sequence: TGTGCCAGCGCCACGAACACCGGGGAGCTGTTTTTT. It specifies CASATNTGELFF.

V gene TRBV7-9 combines with J gene TRBJ1-2; 10 bases line up with TRBD1. This CDR3 has 15 residues. Trimming removed 1 base from V and 2 bases from J; junction bases left unmatched: 1. Germline values: CDR1 SEHNR, CDR2 FQNEAQ (reference sequence). CDR3 loop: CASSLGDRGNYGYTF. CDR3 in DNA: TGTGCCAGCAGCTTAGGGGACAGGGGAAACTATGGCTACACCTTC.

The CDR3 here is CASSIMASIMGGYTF. The CDR3 coding sequence is TGTGCCAGCAGCATCATGGCCTCCATAATGGGTGGCTACACCTTC. The chain joins TRBV5-6 to TRBJ1-2; D not resolved. V lost 4 bases and J 7 bases, leaving 20 bases between the germline ends. CDR1 and CDR2 (germline): SGHDT, YYEEEE. The CDR3 spans 15 residues.

The rearrangement joins TRBV14 to TRBJ1-2; 8 bases map to TRBD1. Germline V CDR1 and CDR2: SGHDN, FVKESK. The CDR3 contains 15 residues. V was clipped by 4 bases and J by 8 bases; unmatched bases: 12. The CDR3: CASSLGQGGRRGYTF. CDR3 bases: TGTGCCAGCAGCCTTGGACAGGGTGGGCGTCGGGGCTACACCTTC.

This chain links TRBV6-1 with TRBJ2-3, with 9 bases lining up with TRBD2. Trimming at V came to 7 bases and at J to 1 base, leaving 6 bases not matched to a gene. The CDR3 contains 15 residues. The germline V gene has CDR1 MNHNS and CDR2 SASEGT. CDR3 sequence reads: CASIRGGGGTDTQYF. The CDR3 region has the DNA TGTGCCAGCATCCGCGGGGGGGGAGGCACAGATACGCAGTATTTT.

The chain employs TRBV2 and TRBJ2-7, with 9 bases that match TRBD2. This CDR3 region has 13 residues. The ends lost 5 bases at V and 3 bases at J; junction bases unmatched: 2. Germline V gene lookup returns CDR1 SNHLY and CDR2 FYNNEI. The CDR3 nucleotides read TGTGCCAGCAGTACAGCGGGGGGCTACGAGCAGTACTTC. It encodes CASSTAGGYEQYF.

As DNA, the CDR3 is TGTGCCAGCAGTTGGGGAGGCGGGACAGGGGCCGAGCAGTACTTC. Protein: CASSWGGGTGAEQYF. The chain joins TRBV6-5 to TRBJ2-7; 10 bases are shared with TRBD1. Unmatched junction bases numbered 9, after V lost 4 bases and J lost 6 bases. CDR3 size: 15 residues. Germline V gene lookup returns CDR1 MNHEY and CDR2 SVGAGI.

The chain couples TRBV6-6 to TRBJ1-1; D is uncertain. CDR1 is MNHNY and CDR2 is SVGAGI in the germline V gene (reference sequence). The CDR3 length is 10 residues. Trimming removed 2 bases from V and 7 bases from J, with 2 bases in between. The CDR3 reads CASSYSEAFF. The CDR3 DNA follows: TGTGCCAGCAGTTACAGTGAAGCTTTCTTT.

The V and J genes are TRBV29-1 and TRBJ2-7; 11 nucleotides agree with TRBD1. Germline V gene data show CDR1 as SQVTM and CDR2 as ANQGSEA. The CDR3 contains 12 residues. V lost 6 bases to trimming and J lost 5 bases; unmatched junction nucleotides: 3. CDR3: CSVGQGGNEQYF. The DNA of the CDR3 is TGCAGCGTGGGACAGGGGGGCAACGAGCAGTACTTC.

A single count supports this clone. The genes are TRBV4-3 and TRBJ2-5, with TRBD2 matching 8 bases. V gave up 4 bases and J gave up 0 bases; unmatched junction bases: 13. CDR3 length: 18 residues. Germline V lookup: CDR1 LGHNA, CDR2 YSLEER. The DNA of the CDR3 is TGCGCCAGCAGCCCCCGCGCTTTTGACGGGAGGGACCAAGAGACCCAGTACTTC. As protein: CASSPRAFDGRDQETQYF.

By share, this clone ranks as medium-sized. The chain is built from TRBV30 and TRBJ1-5; 8 positions match TRBD1. Germline lookup yields CDR1 GTSNPN and CDR2 SVGIG (reference sequence). V shed 5 bases, J shed 2 bases, and the junction held 11 bases outside the gene matches. This CDR3 contains 16 residues. CDR3 region: CAWQQSQGAGNQPQHF. For the CDR3, the DNA is TGTGCCTGGCAACAATCGCAGGGGGCTGGCAATCAGCCCCAGCATTTT.

This clone was detected a few times. V is TRBV7-2 and J is TRBJ1-6; TRBD1 might be the D (5 bases). CDR3 length: 15 residues. V lost 2 bases and J lost 8, with 13 bases in between. Germline assignment: CDR1 SGHTA and CDR2 FQGNSA. CDR3: CASSLREARDSPLHF. The CDR3 DNA follows: TGTGCCAGCAGCTTAAGGGAGGCCAGGGATTCACCCCTCCACTTT.

V is TRBV30 and J is TRBJ1-1; 7 bases align to TRBD1. This CDR3 spans 16 amino acids. Germline loops: CDR1 GTSNPN, CDR2 SVGIG (reference sequence). Losses at the gene ends were 3 bases for V and 0 bases for J; bases not matched to a gene: 10. The CDR3 nucleotides are TGTGCCTGGAGCTCCGGCCAGGGACAGCTGAACACTGAAGCTTTCTTT. It yields the protein CAWSSGQGQLNTEAFF. The full variable domain, in which reference TRBV30 and TRBJ1-1 provide the parts outside the CDR3, is SQTIHQWPATLVQPVGSPLSLECTVEGTSNPNLYWYRQAAGRGLQLLFYSVGIGQISSEVPQNLSASRPQDRQFILSSKKLLLSDSGFYLCAWSSGQGQLNTEAFFGQGTRLTVV.

V is TRBV29-1 and J is TRBJ1-2; D is undetermined. The CDR3 contains 13 residues. Germline V gene lookup returns CDR1 SQVTM and CDR2 ANQGSEA. Deletions cut 7 bases from V and 4 bases from J, with 16 bases between. The CDR3 DNA is TGCAGCGACCGCAAGGATTTTAGCTATGGCTACACCTTC. It codes for CSDRKDFSYGYTF. The entire variable domain, with the rest obtained from reference TRBV29-1 and TRBJ1-2, is as follows: SAVISQKPSRDICQRGTSLTIQCQVDSQVTMMFWYRQQPGQSLTLIATANQGSEATYESGFVIDKFPISRPNLTFSTLTVSNMSPEDSSIYLCSDRKDFSYGYTFGSGTRLTVV.

V is TRBV6-1 and J is TRBJ1-5; D unresolved. CDR1 is MNHNS and CDR2 is SASEGT in the germline V gene. This CDR3 contains 12 residues. Trimming took off 8 bases at V and 4 bases at J, with 9 bases between the two ends. The CDR3, as DNA: TGTGCCAGCGGAAGGATAAATCAGCCCCAGCATTTT. This gives the protein CASGRINQPQHF.

V is TRBV30 and J is TRBJ1-2; 7 bases fit TRBD1. J gave up 7 bases and V 3 bases, and 5 bases lay outside the gene matches. CDR3 length: 12 amino acids. Looked up from germline, CDR1 is GTSNPN and CDR2 is SVGIG (reference sequence). CDR3 nucleotide sequence: TGTGCCTGGAGACAGGGGAGGGGTGGCTACACCTTC. Protein product: CAWRQGRGGYTF.

The rearrangement uses TRBV2 and TRBJ2-1, with unresolved D. Germline values: CDR1 SNHLY, CDR2 FYNNEI. V lost 8 bases to trimming and J lost 0 bases, with 8 bases between them. This CDR3 comprises 13 residues. The CDR3 here is CASPASSYNEQFF. The CDR3 bases are TGTGCCAGCCCAGCAAGCTCCTACAATGAGCAGTTCTTC. Full variable domain (rest looked up from reference TRBV2 and TRBJ2-1): EPEVTQTPSHQVTQMGQEVILRCVPISNHLYFYWYRQILGQKVEFLVSFYNNEISEKSEIFDDQFSVERPDGSNFTLKIRSTKLEDSAMYFCASPASSYNEQFFGPGTRLTVL.

In this sample, this clone turned up a few times. The V and J genes are TRBV7-2 and TRBJ1-5; 11 nucleotides agree with TRBD1. Unmatched junction bases numbered 10, after V lost 6 bases and J lost 3 bases. Germline CDR1 is SGHTA and CDR2 is FQGNSA. The CDR3 loop spans 17 amino acids. CDR3 sequence (DNA): TGTGCCAGCAGTCATTGGGACAGGGGGTTATACAATCAGCCCCAGCATTTT. Translation: CASSHWDRGLYNQPQHF.

V is TRBV6-5 and J is TRBJ1-1; D gene ambiguous. The V and J ends lost 0 bases and 0 bases respectively, with 5 bases between them. Germline lookup yields CDR1 MNHEY and CDR2 SVGAGI. The CDR3 sequence is 14 residues long. This CDR3 is CASSYSGMNTEAFF. CDR3 bases: TGTGCCAGCAGTTACTCCGGCATGAACACTGAAGCTTTCTTT.